This T cell receptor beta chain came from a study of cytomegalovirus exposure and HLA in healthy donors. Study-wide results and limits: In a later analysis, HLA-associated TCR beta chains were more clonally expanded than equally common others.

PCR amplification relied on 60 Vbeta primers (plus 13 Jbeta primers). In the original workflow: In a later analysis, the count reached tens of millions of unique TCR beta chains, with 8.5 million to 14 million shared. The table came from immunoSEQ multiplex PCR; TCRdb's copy has only in-frame clones and leaves some out. V, J and clone size are taken as reported in that table, and D and trimming were inferred from the DNA itself. The data show roughly 200,000 clones, with around 75% seen just once and about 1.7% held by the top ten. J lost 0 bases, V lost 5 bases, and 5 bases had no gene match. The CDR3 runs to 16 residues. Per the germline V gene, CDR1 is SGHTA and CDR2 is FQGNSA. This clone has only a few counts. Its antigen is still unknown.

The sequencing input was PBMCs. This chain links TRBV7-2 with TRBJ2-7, with TRBD2 matching 12 bases. The TCR was taken from a woman aged 25-40 years in good health and CMV-seronegative. The CDR3 nucleotides read TGTGCCAGCAGCCCCAGACTAGCGGGAGTCTCCTACGAGCAGTACTTC. It codes for CASSPRLAGVSYEQYF.